This TCR beta chain was documented in a study of blood T cell repertoires in COVID-19. CDR3 size: 18 residues. Trimming at V came to 4 bases and at J to 3 bases, leaving 12 bases not matched to a gene. CDR1 is KGHSY, CDR2 FQNENV, per germline. In the original analysis: Nucleated cell counts were estimated from reference gene primer amplification. TCRdb's table, derived via immunoSEQ multiplex PCR, lists solely in-frame clones and lacks some. That table is the source of V, J and clone size, and D and trimming were worked out from the DNA. This table holds roughly 280,000 clones, roughly 86% found once.

This rearrangement joins TRBV16 to TRBJ2-6, with 7 bases matching TRBD1. The clonotype comes from a man between 18 and 35 years old with active or convalescent COVID-19. Sequenced: peripheral blood. The CDR3 protein is CASSLAPKGGVGANVLTF. The CDR3 DNA sequence: TGTGCCAGCAGCCTAGCCCCCAAAGGGGGCGTTGGGGCCAACGTCCTGACTTTC.